One and the same sample provided the 13 T cell receptor beta chains below, sequenced in a study of glioma-infiltrating T cells after dendritic cell vaccination. Measured with immunoSEQ multiplex PCR; TCRdb has only the in-frame clones, and not every one. The sample records roughly 98,000 clones, approximately 90% being singletons. The sequences come from blood, collected before dendritic cell vaccination. The source of these receptors is a human donor with glioblastoma.

CDR3 sequence: CASRPGTGLQETQYF. CDR3 nucleotide sequence: TGTGCCAGCAGGCCCGGGACAGGGTTGCAAGAGACCCAGTACTTC. V is TRBV7-2 and J is TRBJ2-5; 9 nucleotides match TRBD1. There are 15 residues in the CDR3. Germline-derived CDR1 and CDR2 are SGHTA and FQGNSA. J gave up 2 bases and V 6 bases, and 7 bases lay outside the gene matches.

The rearrangement joins TRBV5-1 to TRBJ1-6; TRBD1 might be the D (6 bases). The CDR3 runs 14 residues. The V gene's germline CDR1 is SGHRS and CDR2 YFSETQ. V lost 0 bases, J lost 5 bases, and 6 bases lay in between. The CDR3 sequence is CASSLGQDNSPLHF. CDR3 nucleotide sequence: TGCGCCAGCAGCTTGGGACAGGATAATTCACCCCTCCACTTT.

This clone was seen a single time. The chain joins TRBV25-1 to TRBJ2-7, with TRBD1 identical over 12 bases. The CDR3 spans 13 residues. Per the germline V gene, CDR1 is MGHDK and CDR2 is SYGVNS. V lost 6 bases and J lost 5; bases outside the gene matches: 2. The CDR3 nucleotides are TGTGCCAGCAGGGGACAGGGGGCCCACGAGCAGTACTTC. Its translation is CASRGQGAHEQYF.

V is TRBV11-3 and J is TRBJ2-1; the match to TRBD2 covers 8 bases. The CDR3 extends over 12 amino acids. The germline V gene has CDR1 SGHNT and CDR2 YENEEA. The junction had 7 bases not matched to a gene; V was cut back by 3 bases and J by 15 bases. The CDR3 DNA reads TGTGCCAGCAGCTTGGGGAGCGGGAGTCGGTTCTTC. It translates to CASSLGSGSRFF.

The chain recombines TRBV6-5 with TRBJ1-2; D ambiguous. The CDR3 is 15 residues long. Trimming removed 6 bases from V and 8 bases from J, with 22 bases in between. Germline loops: CDR1 MNHEY, CDR2 SVGAGI. The CDR3: CASSLTPDRAGGYTF. CDR3 sequence (DNA): TGTGCCAGCAGCCTAACCCCGGACCGGGCGGGGGGCTACACCTTC.

CDR3 protein: CATSSVARDEKLFF. In DNA, the CDR3 is TGTGCCACCAGCAGTGTCGCGAGGGATGAAAAACTGTTTTTT. V usage is TRBV15 and J usage is TRBJ1-4; D is unclear. V was trimmed by 3 bases and J by 6 bases, leaving 11 bases between them. This CDR3 spans 14 amino acids. The V gene's germline CDR1 is LNHNV and CDR2 YYDKDF (reference sequence).

The chain employs TRBV19 and TRBJ2-1; a weak D match, TRBD1 (6 bases). V dropped 3 bases and J dropped 5 bases, with 14 bases sitting between them. Looked up from germline, CDR1 is LNHDA and CDR2 is SQIVND (reference sequence). CDR3 length equals 15 residues. The DNA for the CDR3 is TGTGCCAGTAGTATTGGCGCAGGGGTGAACAATGAGCAGTTCTTC. Protein sequence: CASSIGAGVNNEQFF.

The chain uses TRBV2 and TRBJ1-1; tentatively, D is TRBD1 (6 bases). Trimming took 4 bases from V and 5 from J, leaving 14 bases between them. This CDR3 comprises 14 residues. Germline V lookup: CDR1 SNHLY, CDR2 FYNNEI. CDR3 bases: TGTGCCAGCAGTGGAGGACAGCGGGGAACTGAAGCTTTCTTT. Amino acid sequence: CASSGGQRGTEAFF.

This clone was recorded a few times. Distinct nucleotide sequences in the sample also encode this CDR3. This rearrangement joins TRBV7-9 to TRBJ2-3; D is unclear. CDR3 length equals 11 residues. Germline lookup yields CDR1 SEHNR and CDR2 FQNEAQ (reference sequence). Trimming removed 5 bases from V and 6 bases from J, with 6 bases in between. CDR3: CASSRGDTQYF. CDR3 nucleotide sequence: TGTGCCAGCAGCCGCGGCGATACGCAGTATTTT. Combining the CDR3 with reference TRBV7-9 and TRBJ2-3 gives the whole variable domain DTGVSQNPRHKITKRGQNVTFRCDPISEHNRLYWYRQTLGQGPEFLTYFQNEAQLEKSRLLSDRFSAERPKGSFSTLEIQRTEQGDSAMYLCASSRGDTQYFGPGTRLTVL.

This chain joins TRBV6-5 and TRBJ2-5; D gene ambiguous. CDR3 length: 16 amino acids. V dropped 0 bases and J dropped 4 bases, with 15 bases sitting between them. Germline values: CDR1 MNHEY, CDR2 SVGAGI. CDR3 residues: CASSYSFTRTIETQYF. In nucleotides, the CDR3 is TGTGCCAGCAGTTACTCGTTCACCAGAACGATAGAGACCCAGTACTTC.

The J gene is TRBJ1-1, the V gene TRBV25-1, with unresolved D. Germline CDR1 MGHDK, CDR2 SYGVNS. The CDR3 consists of 11 residues. V was pared by 3 bases and J by 6 bases, with 5 bases between. The CDR3 region is CASSDGPEAFF. CDR3 coding DNA: TGTGCCAGCAGTGATGGGCCTGAAGCTTTCTTT.

The chain links TRBV7-9 to TRBJ2-2; weak D call: TRBD1 (5 bases). The V gene's germline CDR1 is SEHNR and CDR2 FQNEAQ (reference sequence). The CDR3 sequence is 17 residues long. The V end lost 1 base, the J end lost 4 bases, and 16 bases lay between the germline ends. Written as DNA, the CDR3 is TGTGCCAGCAGCTTAGTGGGTAGAGCAGGGATCACCGGGGAGCTGTTTTTT. Protein sequence: CASSLVGRAGITGELFF.

The genes are TRBV7-6 and TRBJ1-2, with 10 bases lining up with TRBD1. Looked up from germline, CDR1 is SGHVS and CDR2 is FNYEAQ. V dropped 0 bases and J dropped 3; count of bases not matched to a gene: 4. CDR3 size: 16 residues. The CDR3 coding sequence is TGTGCCAGCAGCTTAGCGCTGGGGACAGGGGACTATGGCTACACCTTC. This gives the protein CASSLALGTGDYGYTF. Together with reference TRBV7-6 and TRBJ1-2, the CDR3 gives the full variable domain: GAGVSQSPRYKVTKRGQDVALRCDPISGHVSLYWYRQALGQGPEFLTYFNYEAQQDKSGLPNDRFSAERPEGSISTLTIQRTEQRDSAMYRCASSLALGTGDYGYTFGSGTRLTVV.